The 21 T cell receptor beta chains given below trace back to one sample, sequenced in a study of control samples from healthy donors and cancer patients. TCRdb's copy holds only in-frame clones and misses some; the assay was immunoSEQ multiplex PCR. The table has 150,000 to 200,000 clones, roughly 89% seen once; the top ten hold 1.3% to 1.5%. The sequencing input was blood. The receptors come from a woman aged 50 to 60 in good health.

The J gene is TRBJ2-7, the V gene TRBV7-9, with D tentatively TRBD1 (6 bases). Germline values: CDR1 SEHNR, CDR2 FQNEAQ (reference sequence). With 5 bases removed from V and 4 bases from J, the gap between germline ends came to 18 bases. The CDR3 loop spans 15 amino acids. The CDR3 DNA reads as TGTGCCAGCAGCCTAATGGGGTTAGGGGGTTACGAGCAGTACTTC. It translates to CASSLMGLGGYEQYF.

The table lists this clone with a count of one. The chain links TRBV28 to TRBJ1-5; possibly TRBD1 for D (5 bases). V gave up 8 bases and J gave up 0 bases, with 11 bases separating them. The CDR3 has 14 amino acids. Germline assignment: CDR1 MDHEN and CDR2 SYDVKM. CDR3 nucleotide sequence: TGTGCCAGCTCGACAGTTTATAGCAATCAGCCCCAGCATTTT. Protein product: CASSTVYSNQPQHF.

For this clone: A junction boundary mismatches the germline segment, possibly from a read error. The chain is built from TRBV27 and TRBJ2-1; 16 bases fit TRBD2. Germline CDR1 is MNHEY and CDR2 is SMNVEV (reference sequence). This CDR3 has 15 amino acids. CDR3 loop: CVSSLGTSGRDEQFF. DNA of the CDR3: TGTGTCAGCAGCCTAGGGACTAGCGGGAGGGATGAGCAGTTCTTC.

This clone showed up many times. The rearrangement joins TRBV6-2 or TRBV6-3 to TRBJ1-1; D possibly corresponds to TRBD1 (5 bases). The CDR3 covers 13 residues. The V and J ends lost 5 bases and 4 bases respectively, with 11 bases between them. Germline lookup yields CDR1 MNHEY and CDR2 SVGEGT. DNA of the CDR3: TGTGCCAGCAGTCAAGGGGAGACCACTGAAGCTTTCTTT. This translates into CASSQGETTEAFF.

V gene TRBV27 combines with J gene TRBJ1-1; D might be TRBD1 (6 bases). Germline loops: CDR1 MNHEY, CDR2 SMNVEV (reference sequence). The V end lost 3 bases, the J end lost 4 bases, and 15 bases lay between the germline ends. This CDR3 region has 15 residues. Written as DNA, the CDR3 is TGTGCCAGCAGTTTTTTTTTGGGGGCCGGCACTGAAGCTTTCTTT. It codes for CASSFFLGAGTEAFF.

The chain carries TRBV2 and TRBJ1-2; possible D gene TRBD1, 5 bases. Between the trimmed V and J ends, which lost 7 bases and 4 bases, there was a span of 13 bases. CDR1 is SNHLY, CDR2 FYNNEI, per germline. This CDR3 is 13 amino acids long. The CDR3 loop reads CASIEGSLYGYTF. As DNA, the CDR3 is TGTGCCAGCATCGAGGGGTCCCTCTATGGCTACACCTTC.

As concerns this clone: Other DNA sequences of this sample code for an identical CDR3. V usage is TRBV6-2 or TRBV6-3 and J usage is TRBJ2-6; perhaps TRBD2 as D (7 bases). This CDR3 has 16 amino acids. V lost 4 bases to trimming and J lost 4 bases, with 14 bases between them. Germline V gene data show CDR1 as MNHEY and CDR2 as SVGEGT. The CDR3 region is CASSLKGGAGANVLTF. Written as DNA, the CDR3 is TGTGCCAGCAGTTTAAAGGGGGGGGCGGGGGCCAACGTCCTGACTTTC.

This clone was counted a single time. V is TRBV5-1 and J is TRBJ2-5; D might be TRBD2 (6 bases). This CDR3 contains 15 residues. Germline CDR1 SGHRS, CDR2 YFSETQ. V lost 2 bases and J lost 2, with 13 bases in between. The CDR3, as DNA: TGCGCCAGCAGCTTAGGAGGGAGTGGTCAAGAGACCCAGTACTTC. This gives the protein CASSLGGSGQETQYF. The full variable domain, its missing parts supplied by reference TRBV5-1 and TRBJ2-5, is KAGVTQTPRYLIKTRGQQVTLSCSPISGHRSVSWYQQTPGQGLQFLFEYFSETQRNKGNFPGRFSGRQFSNSRSEMNVSTLELGDSALYLCASSLGGSGQETQYFGPGTRLLVL.

This rearrangement joins TRBV3-1 (or the pseudogene TRBV3-2) to TRBJ2-3, with a weak D call TRBD1 (6 bases). The CDR3 loop spans 15 amino acids. Germline V lookup: CDR1 LGHDT, CDR2 YNNKEL (reference sequence). Trimming left V 1 base short and J 4 bases short, with 12 bases between. The CDR3 reads CASSQVGYRADTQYF. The CDR3 nucleotides are TGTGCCAGCAGCCAAGTGGGCTACAGGGCAGATACGCAGTATTTT.

V gene TRBV5-6 combines with J gene TRBJ1-4; D not resolved. With 4 bases removed from V and 4 bases from J, the gap between germline ends came to 11 bases. CDR3 size: 14 residues. CDR1 and CDR2 (germline): SGHDT, YYEEEE. This chain's CDR3 is CASSPDTFNEKLFF. The CDR3, as DNA: TGTGCCAGCAGCCCAGACACGTTTAATGAAAAACTGTTTTTT.

This clone was detected only once. The CDR3 DNA follows: TGTGCCAGCAGTGAACTGGGGGTAGCTGGAAACACCATATATTTT. This gives the protein CASSELGVAGNTIYF. The chain couples TRBV2 to TRBJ1-3, with TRBD1 as a possible D gene (5 bases). V dropped 2 bases and J dropped 2 bases, with 10 bases sitting between them. CDR3 length: 15 residues. Germline V gene sequence: CDR1 SNHLY, CDR2 FYNNEI.

The rearrangement links TRBV18 to TRBJ1-1; no firm D call. This CDR3 is 12 amino acids long. Per the germline V gene, CDR1 is KGHSH and CDR2 is LQKENI. The V end lost 6 bases, the J end lost 10 bases, and 15 bases lay between the germline ends. In DNA form, the CDR3 reads TGTGCCAGCTCGGAAGAAGAGGCGAGAGCTTTCTTT. It encodes CASSEEEARAFF. Complete variable domain (other parts from reference TRBV18 and TRBJ1-1): NAGVMQNPRHLVRRRGQEARLRCSPMKGHSHVYWYRQLPEEGLKFMVYLQKENIIDESGMPKERFSAEFPKEGPSILRIQQVVRGDSAAYFCASSEEEARAFFGQGTRLTVV.

The J gene is TRBJ1-5, the V gene TRBV3-1 (or the pseudogene TRBV3-2), with no clear D. The CDR3 totals 14 residues. CDR1 is LGHDT and CDR2 is YNNKEL in the germline V gene (reference sequence). Trimming shortened V by 1 base and J by 8 bases, and 12 bases separated the two germline ends. The CDR3 region is CASSQGPNEKPQHF. The CDR3 region has the DNA TGTGCCAGCAGCCAAGGCCCCAACGAAAAGCCCCAGCATTTT.

The CDR3: CASSQLQGIYNEQFF. In DNA, the CDR3 is TGCGCCAGCAGCCAATTACAGGGGATCTACAATGAGCAGTTCTTC. The chain uses TRBV4-1 and TRBJ2-1, with 7 bases lining up with TRBD1. V lost 2 bases and J lost 3; bases outside the gene matches: 4. Looked up from germline, CDR1 is MGHRA and CDR2 is YSYEKL. The CDR3 has 15 residues.

V and J are TRBV11-2 and TRBJ2-5; the D is unclear. V was shortened by 0 bases and J by 5 bases, with 13 bases between the two germline ends. The CDR3 has 15 amino acids. Germline CDR1 SGHAT, CDR2 FQNNGV. The CDR3 reads CASSLDIGPQETQYF. The CDR3 DNA is TGTGCCAGCAGCTTAGATATTGGGCCTCAGGAGACCCAGTACTTC.

This chain connects TRBV14 to TRBJ2-2; D may be TRBD1 (6 bases). The CDR3 loop spans 12 amino acids. Trimming stripped 7 bases from V and 7 bases from J, with 10 bases between. The germline gives CDR1 SGHDN, CDR2 FVKESK. The CDR3: CASNRAGGELFF. The CDR3 DNA follows: TGTGCCAGCAACAGGGCGGGCGGGGAGCTGTTTTTT. The variable domain in full, with the rest retrieved from reference TRBV14 and TRBJ2-2, is EAGVTQFPSHSVIEKGQTVTLRCDPISGHDNLYWYRRVMGKEIKFLLHFVKESKQDESGMPNNRFLAERTGGTYSTLKVQPAELEDSGVYFCASNRAGGELFFGEGSRLTVL.

The rearrangement links TRBV25-1 to TRBJ2-7, with TRBD1 matching over 7 bases. Per the germline V gene, CDR1 is MGHDK and CDR2 is SYGVNS. Losses at the gene ends were 4 bases for V and 2 bases for J; bases not matched to a gene: 11. The CDR3 sequence is 16 residues long. In DNA, the CDR3 is TGTGCCAGCAGTGTAGACAGGGTTTCGCCTCCCTACGAGCAGTACTTC. It yields the protein CASSVDRVSPPYEQYF.

The rearrangement uses TRBV16 and TRBJ1-5, with D possibly TRBD1 on 5 matching bases. The CDR3 is 15 residues long. CDR1 KGHSY and CDR2 FQNENV come from the germline V gene. Trimming cost V 0 bases and J 1 base, with 7 bases left between them. The CDR3 reads CASSQSGQSNQPQHF. The DNA of the CDR3 is TGTGCCAGCAGCCAATCGGGGCAAAGCAATCAGCCCCAGCATTTT.

The chain recombines TRBV3-1 (or the pseudogene TRBV3-2) with TRBJ2-1; TRBD2 agrees at 7 bases. The trim removed 1 base at V and 6 bases at J, leaving 6 bases unmatched. The CDR3 consists of 15 residues. Germline loops: CDR1 LGHDT, CDR2 YNNKEL (reference sequence). The CDR3 loop is CASSQASGALNEQFF. CDR3 sequence (DNA): TGTGCCAGCAGCCAAGCCAGCGGGGCCCTCAATGAGCAGTTCTTC.

The chain combines TRBV28 with TRBJ1-1; D is possibly TRBD1 (6 bases). The germline CDR1 and CDR2 sequences are MDHEN and SYDVKM. The CDR3 spans 14 residues. The V gene lost 5 bases and the J gene lost 3 bases, with 13 bases spanning the gap. CDR3 DNA: TGTGCCAGCAGTGGAGGGGGTGGTCACACTGAAGCTTTCTTT. This encodes CASSGGGGHTEAFF.

The gene calls are TRBV9 and TRBJ2-5, with 12 bases aligning to TRBD1. Trimming took 6 bases from V and 7 from J; bases not matched to a gene: 13. CDR1 and CDR2 (germline): SGDLS, YYNGEE. The CDR3 is made up of 16 amino acids. The CDR3 spells CASTPRGDRGPGTQYF. In nucleotides, the CDR3 is TGTGCCAGCACCCCCCGAGGGGACAGGGGGCCCGGGACCCAGTACTTC.